This TCR beta chain stems from a study of shared clonotypes between healthy human individuals. General observations from the study: Compared with clonotypes that all four donors shared, non-shared clonotypes had lower generation probabilities. The rarefaction results pointed to incomplete sorted-subset sequencing despite large depth.

For this clone: The antigen remains undetermined.

The sorted-subset replicate PCRs were given 150 to 250 ng DNA, which is 25,000 to 35,000 T cell genomes. TCRdb keeps only in-frame clones here, not all; method: immunoSEQ multiplex PCR. Among roughly 2.5 million clones, around 94% were seen once, and the ten largest hold around 0.14%. CDR1 and CDR2 (germline): SGHNT, YYREEE (reference sequence). After removal of 3 bases from V and 4 bases from J, the junction contained 7 bases not matched to a gene. The CDR3 contains 15 residues. The clonotype originates from a man between 18 and 35 years old in good health. This sequence joins TRBV5-4 and TRBJ2-1, with TRBD2 identical over 7 bases. The sample taken for sequencing was naive CD4+ T cells sorted from blood. The sample's subset: CD45RA+ positively selected. The CDR3 region is CASSSASGPYNEQFF. In DNA form, the CDR3 reads TGTGCCAGCAGCTCTGCTAGCGGTCCGTACAATGAGCAGTTCTTC.